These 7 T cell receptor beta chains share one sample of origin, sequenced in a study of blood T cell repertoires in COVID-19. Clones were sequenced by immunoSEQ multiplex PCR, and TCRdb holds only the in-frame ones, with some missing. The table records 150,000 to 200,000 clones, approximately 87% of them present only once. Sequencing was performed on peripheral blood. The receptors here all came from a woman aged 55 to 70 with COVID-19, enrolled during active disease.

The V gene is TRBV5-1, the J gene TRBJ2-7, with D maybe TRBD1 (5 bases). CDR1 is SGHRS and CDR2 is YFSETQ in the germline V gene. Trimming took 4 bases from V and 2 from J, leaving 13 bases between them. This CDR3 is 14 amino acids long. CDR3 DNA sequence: TGCGCCAGCAGCCCTAGGACACAAACCTACGAGCAGTACTTC. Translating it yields CASSPRTQTYEQYF.

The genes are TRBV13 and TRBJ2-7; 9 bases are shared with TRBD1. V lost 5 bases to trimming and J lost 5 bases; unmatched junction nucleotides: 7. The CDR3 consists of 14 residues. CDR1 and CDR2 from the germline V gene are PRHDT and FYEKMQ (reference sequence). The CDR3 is CASSPGTGSDEQYF. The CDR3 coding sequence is TGTGCCAGCAGCCCTGGGACAGGGTCTGACGAGCAGTACTTC.

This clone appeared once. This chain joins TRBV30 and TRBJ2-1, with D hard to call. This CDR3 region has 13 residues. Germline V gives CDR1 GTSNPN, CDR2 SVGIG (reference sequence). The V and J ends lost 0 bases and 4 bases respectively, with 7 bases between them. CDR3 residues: CAWSVELYNEQFF. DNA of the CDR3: TGTGCCTGGAGTGTTGAGCTGTACAATGAGCAGTTCTTC.

The CDR3 sequence is CASSLLPGQGGSNQPQHF. In nucleotides, the CDR3 is TGTGCCAGCAGTTTATTACCGGGACAGGGGGGTAGCAATCAGCCCCAGCATTTT. The rearrangement joins TRBV27 to TRBJ1-5; 11 nucleotides match TRBD1. V lost 1 base and J lost 0; bases outside the gene matches: 5. The germline V gene has CDR1 MNHEY and CDR2 SMNVEV (reference sequence). The CDR3 contains 18 residues.

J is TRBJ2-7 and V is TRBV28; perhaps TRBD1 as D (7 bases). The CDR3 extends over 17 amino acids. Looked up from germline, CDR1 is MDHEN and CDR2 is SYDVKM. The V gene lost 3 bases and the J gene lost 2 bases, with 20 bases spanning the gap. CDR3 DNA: TGTGCCAGCAGTTTTCAACTACACACCAGGGGGGCCTACGAGCAGTACTTC. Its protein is CASSFQLHTRGAYEQYF.

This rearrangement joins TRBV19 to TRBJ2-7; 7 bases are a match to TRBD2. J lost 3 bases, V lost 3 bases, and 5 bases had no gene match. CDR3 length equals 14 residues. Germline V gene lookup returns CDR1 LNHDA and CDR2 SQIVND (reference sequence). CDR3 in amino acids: CASSIPIAGYEQYF. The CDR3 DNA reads TGTGCCAGTAGTATCCCAATAGCGGGCTACGAGCAGTACTTC.

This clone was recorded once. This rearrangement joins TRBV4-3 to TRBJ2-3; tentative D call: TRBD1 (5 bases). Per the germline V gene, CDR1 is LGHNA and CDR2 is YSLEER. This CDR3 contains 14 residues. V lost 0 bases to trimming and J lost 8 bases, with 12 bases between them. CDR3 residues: CASSQDQNRITQYF. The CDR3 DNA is TGCGCCAGCAGCCAAGACCAGAACAGGATTACGCAGTATTTT.